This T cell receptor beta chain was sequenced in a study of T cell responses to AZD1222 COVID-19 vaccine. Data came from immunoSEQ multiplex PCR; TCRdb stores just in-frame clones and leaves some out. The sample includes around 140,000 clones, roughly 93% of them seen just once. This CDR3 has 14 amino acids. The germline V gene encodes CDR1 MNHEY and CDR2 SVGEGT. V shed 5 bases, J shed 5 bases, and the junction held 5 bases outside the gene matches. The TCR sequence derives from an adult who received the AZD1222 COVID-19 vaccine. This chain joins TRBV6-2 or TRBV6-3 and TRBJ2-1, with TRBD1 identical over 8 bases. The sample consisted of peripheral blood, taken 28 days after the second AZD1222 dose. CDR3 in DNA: TGTGCCAGCAGTCGGACAGGGTTCGACAATGAGCAGTTCTTC. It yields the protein CASSRTGFDNEQFF.